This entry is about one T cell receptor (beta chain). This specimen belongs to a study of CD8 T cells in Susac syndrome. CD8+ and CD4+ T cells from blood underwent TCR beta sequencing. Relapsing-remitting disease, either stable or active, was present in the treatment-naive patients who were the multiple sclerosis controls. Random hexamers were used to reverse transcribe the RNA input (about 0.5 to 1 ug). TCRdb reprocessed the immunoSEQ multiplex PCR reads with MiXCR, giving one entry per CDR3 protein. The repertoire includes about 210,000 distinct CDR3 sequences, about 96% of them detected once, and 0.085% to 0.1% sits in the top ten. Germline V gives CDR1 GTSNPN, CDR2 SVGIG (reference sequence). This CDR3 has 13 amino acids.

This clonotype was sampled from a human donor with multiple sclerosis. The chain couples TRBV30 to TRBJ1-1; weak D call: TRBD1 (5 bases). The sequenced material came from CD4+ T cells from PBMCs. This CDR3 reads CALASGLNTEAFF. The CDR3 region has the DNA TGTGCTCTCGCGTCGGGACTGAACACTGAAGCTTTCTTT.